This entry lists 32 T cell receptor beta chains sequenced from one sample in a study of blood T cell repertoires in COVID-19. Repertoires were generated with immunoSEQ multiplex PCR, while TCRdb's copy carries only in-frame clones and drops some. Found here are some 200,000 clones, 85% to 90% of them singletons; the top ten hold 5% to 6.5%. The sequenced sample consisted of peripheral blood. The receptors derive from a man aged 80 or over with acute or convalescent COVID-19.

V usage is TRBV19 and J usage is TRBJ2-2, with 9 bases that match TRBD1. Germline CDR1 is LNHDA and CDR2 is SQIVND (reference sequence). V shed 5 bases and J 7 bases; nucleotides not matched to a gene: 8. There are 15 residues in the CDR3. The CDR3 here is CASSEGQGVGGELFF. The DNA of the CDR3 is TGTGCCAGTAGTGAGGGACAGGGAGTCGGCGGGGAGCTGTTTTTT.

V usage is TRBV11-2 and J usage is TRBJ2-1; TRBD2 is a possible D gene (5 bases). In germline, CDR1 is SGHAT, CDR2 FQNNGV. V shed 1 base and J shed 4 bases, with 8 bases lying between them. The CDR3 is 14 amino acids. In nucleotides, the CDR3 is TGTGCCAGCAGCTTAGTCGGGGATTACAATGAGCAGTTCTTC. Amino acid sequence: CASSLVGDYNEQFF.

Here the CDR3 DNA reads TGTGCCAGCAGCTTGGGGACTAGCGGCCGAGCTCGGAGCAATGAGCAGTTCTTC. It translates to CASSLGTSGRARSNEQFF. The chain is built from TRBV7-3 and TRBJ2-1, with 11 nucleotides matching TRBD2. CDR1 SGHTA and CDR2 FQGTGA come from the germline V gene. The CDR3 length is 18 residues. Unmatched junction bases numbered 13, after V lost 3 bases and J lost 6 bases.

Written as DNA, the CDR3 is TGTGCCAGCAGCCCTAGGACAGGGGTGAACACTGAAGCTTTCTTT. The encoded protein is CASSPRTGVNTEAFF. The chain uses TRBV7-9 and TRBJ1-1; 9 bases map to TRBD1. V shed 5 bases, J shed 0 bases, and the junction held 4 bases outside the gene matches. The germline V gene has CDR1 SEHNR and CDR2 FQNEAQ (reference sequence). The CDR3 runs to 15 residues.

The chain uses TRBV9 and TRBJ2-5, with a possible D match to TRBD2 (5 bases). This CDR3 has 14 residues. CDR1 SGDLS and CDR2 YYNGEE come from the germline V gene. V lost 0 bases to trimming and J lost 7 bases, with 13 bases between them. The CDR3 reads CASSVGGDLATQYF. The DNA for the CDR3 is TGTGCCAGCAGCGTAGGGGGAGATCTCGCGACCCAGTACTTC. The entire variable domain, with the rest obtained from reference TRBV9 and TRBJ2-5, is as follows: DSGVTQTPKHLITATGQRVTLRCSPRSGDLSVYWYQQSLDQGLQFLIQYYNGEERAKGNILERFSAQQFPDLHSELNLSSLELGDSALYFCASSVGGDLATQYFGPGTRLLVL.

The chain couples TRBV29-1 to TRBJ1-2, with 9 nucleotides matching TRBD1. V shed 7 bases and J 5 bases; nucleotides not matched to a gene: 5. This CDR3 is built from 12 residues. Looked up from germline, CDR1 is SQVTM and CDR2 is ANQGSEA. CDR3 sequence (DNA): TGCAGCGCCTACGGACAGGGGTATGGCTACACCTTC. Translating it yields CSAYGQGYGYTF.

The CDR3 DNA is TGTGCCAGCAGTCGAAACATAAATCAGCCCCAGCATTTT. It is translated as CASSRNINQPQHF. The V and J genes are TRBV28 and TRBJ1-5, with D hard to call. There are 13 residues in the CDR3. V lost 5 bases and J 4 bases, leaving 9 bases between the germline ends. Per the germline V gene, CDR1 is MDHEN and CDR2 is SYDVKM.

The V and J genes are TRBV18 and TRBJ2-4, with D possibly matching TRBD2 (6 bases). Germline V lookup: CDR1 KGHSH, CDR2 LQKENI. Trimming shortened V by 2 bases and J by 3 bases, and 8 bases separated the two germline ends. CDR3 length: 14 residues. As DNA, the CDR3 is TGTGCCAGCTCACCAACCGGGGGCAAAAACATTCAGTACTTC. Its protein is CASSPTGGKNIQYF.

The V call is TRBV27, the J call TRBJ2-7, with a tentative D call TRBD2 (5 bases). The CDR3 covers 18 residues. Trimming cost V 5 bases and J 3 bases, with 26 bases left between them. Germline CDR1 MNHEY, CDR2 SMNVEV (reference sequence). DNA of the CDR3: TGTGCCAGCAGTCAACCGCTGAATCGGGGAATGCTAATCTACGAGCAGTACGTC. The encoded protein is CASSQPLNRGMLIYEQYV.

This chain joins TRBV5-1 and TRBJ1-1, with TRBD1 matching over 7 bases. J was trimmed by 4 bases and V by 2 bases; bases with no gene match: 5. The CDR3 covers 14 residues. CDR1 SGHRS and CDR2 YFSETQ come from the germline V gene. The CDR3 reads CASSFTQGSTEAFF. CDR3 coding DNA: TGCGCCAGCAGCTTTACACAGGGGAGCACTGAAGCTTTCTTT.

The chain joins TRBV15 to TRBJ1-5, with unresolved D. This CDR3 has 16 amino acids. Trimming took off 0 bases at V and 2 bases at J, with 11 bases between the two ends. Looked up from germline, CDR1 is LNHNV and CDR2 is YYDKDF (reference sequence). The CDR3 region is CATSRDAGLGNQPQHF. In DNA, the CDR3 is TGTGCCACCAGCAGAGATGCGGGGTTGGGCAATCAGCCCCAGCATTTT.

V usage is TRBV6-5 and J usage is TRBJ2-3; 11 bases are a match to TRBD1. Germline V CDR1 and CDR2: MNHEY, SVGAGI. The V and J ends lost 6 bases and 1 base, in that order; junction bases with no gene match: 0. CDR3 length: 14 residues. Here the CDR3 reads CASRDRGRTDTQYF. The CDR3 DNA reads TGTGCCAGCAGGGACAGGGGGCGCACAGATACGCAGTATTTT.

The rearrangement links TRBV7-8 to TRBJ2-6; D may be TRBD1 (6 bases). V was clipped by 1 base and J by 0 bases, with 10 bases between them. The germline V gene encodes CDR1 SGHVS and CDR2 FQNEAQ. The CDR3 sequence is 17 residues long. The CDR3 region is CASSLGGGRSGANVLTF. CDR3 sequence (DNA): TGTGCCAGCAGCTTAGGTGGGGGCCGCTCTGGGGCCAACGTCCTGACTTTC.

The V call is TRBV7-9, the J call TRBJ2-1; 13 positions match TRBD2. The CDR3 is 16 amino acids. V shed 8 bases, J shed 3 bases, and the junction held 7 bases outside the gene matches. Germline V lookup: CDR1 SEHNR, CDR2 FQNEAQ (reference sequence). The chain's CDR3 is CASADGTSGNYNEQFF. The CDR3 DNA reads TGTGCCAGCGCGGATGGGACTAGCGGGAACTACAATGAGCAGTTCTTC.

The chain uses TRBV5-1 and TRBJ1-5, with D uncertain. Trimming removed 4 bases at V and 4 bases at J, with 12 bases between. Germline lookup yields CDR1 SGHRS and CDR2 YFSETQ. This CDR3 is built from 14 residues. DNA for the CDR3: TGCGCCAGCAGCCTTTACTCTCCAAATCAGCCCCAGCATTTT. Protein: CASSLYSPNQPQHF.

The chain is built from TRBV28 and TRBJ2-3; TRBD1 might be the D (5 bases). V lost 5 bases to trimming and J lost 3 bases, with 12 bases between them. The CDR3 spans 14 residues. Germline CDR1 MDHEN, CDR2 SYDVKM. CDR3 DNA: TGTGCCAGCAGTAGGCAGGGTCCTACAGATACGCAGTATTTT. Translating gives CASSRQGPTDTQYF.

The CDR3 coding sequence is TGTGCCAGCAGTGCCCGGACAGCTACTGGCAATCAGCCCCAGCATTTT. Its protein is CASSARTATGNQPQHF. The V call is TRBV28, the J call TRBJ1-5; possibly TRBD1 for D (6 bases). Germline CDR1 is MDHEN and CDR2 is SYDVKM. This CDR3 comprises 16 residues. Trimming left V 5 bases short and J 2 bases short, with 16 bases between.

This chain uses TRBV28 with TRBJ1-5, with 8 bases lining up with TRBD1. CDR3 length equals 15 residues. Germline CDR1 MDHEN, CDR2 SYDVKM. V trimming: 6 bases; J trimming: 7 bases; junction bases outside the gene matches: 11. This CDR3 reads CASSGISDREQPQHF. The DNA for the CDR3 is TGTGCCAGCAGCGGGATTTCGGACAGGGAGCAGCCCCAGCATTTT.

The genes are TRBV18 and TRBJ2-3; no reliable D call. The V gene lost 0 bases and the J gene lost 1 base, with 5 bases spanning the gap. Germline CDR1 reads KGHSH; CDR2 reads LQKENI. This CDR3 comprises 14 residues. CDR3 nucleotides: TGTGCCAGCTCACCACCAGCCCGCACAGATACGCAGTATTTT. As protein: CASSPPARTDTQYF.

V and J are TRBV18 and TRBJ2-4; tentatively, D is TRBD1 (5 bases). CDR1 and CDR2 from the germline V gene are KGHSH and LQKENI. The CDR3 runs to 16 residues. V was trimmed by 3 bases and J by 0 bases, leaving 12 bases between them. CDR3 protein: CASSPGPLLAKNIQYF. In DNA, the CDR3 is TGTGCCAGCTCACCGGGGCCCCTCCTAGCCAAAAACATTCAGTACTTC.

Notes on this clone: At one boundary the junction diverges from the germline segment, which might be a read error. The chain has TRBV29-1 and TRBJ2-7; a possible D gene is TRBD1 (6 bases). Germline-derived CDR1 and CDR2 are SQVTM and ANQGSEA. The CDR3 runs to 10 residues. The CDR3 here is CSVDWTDSSF. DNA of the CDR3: TGCAGCGTTGACTGGACAGACTCGTCCTTC.

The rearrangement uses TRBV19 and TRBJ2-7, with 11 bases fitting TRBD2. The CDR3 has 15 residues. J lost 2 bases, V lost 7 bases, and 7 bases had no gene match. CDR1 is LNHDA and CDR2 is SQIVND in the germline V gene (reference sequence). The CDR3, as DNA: TGTGCCAGTACTGATAGCGGGAGGGCGACCTACGAGCAGTACTTC. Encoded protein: CASTDSGRATYEQYF.

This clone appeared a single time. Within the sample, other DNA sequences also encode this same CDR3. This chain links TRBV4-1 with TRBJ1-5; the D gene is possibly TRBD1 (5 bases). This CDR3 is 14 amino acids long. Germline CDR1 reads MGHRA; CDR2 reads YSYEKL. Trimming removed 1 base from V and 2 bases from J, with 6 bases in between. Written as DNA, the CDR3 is TGCGCCAGCAGCCAAGTAGGGGGCAATCAGCCCCAGCATTTT. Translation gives CASSQVGGNQPQHF.

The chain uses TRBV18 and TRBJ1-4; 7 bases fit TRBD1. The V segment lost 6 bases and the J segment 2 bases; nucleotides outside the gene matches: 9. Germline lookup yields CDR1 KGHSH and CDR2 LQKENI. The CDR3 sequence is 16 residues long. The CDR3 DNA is TGTGCCAGCTCCTCCCTCGCACAGGGGACTAATGAAAAACTGTTTTTT. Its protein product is CASSSLAQGTNEKLFF.

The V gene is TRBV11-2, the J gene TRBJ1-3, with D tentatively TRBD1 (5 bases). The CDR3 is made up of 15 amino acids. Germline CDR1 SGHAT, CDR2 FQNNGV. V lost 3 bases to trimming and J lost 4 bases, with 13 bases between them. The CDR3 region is CASSFFGAGGNTIYF. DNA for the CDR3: TGTGCCAGCAGCTTTTTTGGGGCTGGCGGAAACACCATATATTTT.

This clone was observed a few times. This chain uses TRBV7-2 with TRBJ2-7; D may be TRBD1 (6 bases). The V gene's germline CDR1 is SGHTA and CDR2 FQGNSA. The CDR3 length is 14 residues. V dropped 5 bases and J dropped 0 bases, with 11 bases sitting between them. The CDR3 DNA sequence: TGTGCCAGCAGCCTCACACAGGGCTCCTACGAGCAGTACGTC. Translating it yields CASSLTQGSYEQYV.

As DNA, the CDR3 is TGTGCCAGCAGTTACTCGCGGCAGTACACTGAAGCTTTCTTT. This translates into CASSYSRQYTEAFF. V and J are TRBV6-6 and TRBJ1-1; no clear D. Trimming left V 0 bases short and J 3 bases short, with 8 bases between. The CDR3 covers 14 residues. The germline CDR1 and CDR2 sequences are MNHNY and SVGAGI (reference sequence).

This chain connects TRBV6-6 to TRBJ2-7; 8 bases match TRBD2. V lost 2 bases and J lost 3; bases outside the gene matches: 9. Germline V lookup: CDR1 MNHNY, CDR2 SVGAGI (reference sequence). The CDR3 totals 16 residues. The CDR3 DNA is TGTGCCAGCAGTTACGAGGGCGGCGGGAGGATCTACGAGCAGTACGTC. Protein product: CASSYEGGGRIYEQYV.

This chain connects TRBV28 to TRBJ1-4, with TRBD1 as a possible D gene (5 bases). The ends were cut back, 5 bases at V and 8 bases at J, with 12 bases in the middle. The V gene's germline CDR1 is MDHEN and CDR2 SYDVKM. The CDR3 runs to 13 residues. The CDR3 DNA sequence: TGTGCCAGCAGTCAGGGTTTCGGGGAAAAACTGTTTTTT. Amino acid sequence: CASSQGFGEKLFF.

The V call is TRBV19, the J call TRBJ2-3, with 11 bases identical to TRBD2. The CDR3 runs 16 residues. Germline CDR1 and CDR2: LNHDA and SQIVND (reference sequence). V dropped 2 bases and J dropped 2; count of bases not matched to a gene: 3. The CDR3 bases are TGTGCCAGTAGTATATGGACTAGCGGGTACACAGATACGCAGTATTTT. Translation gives CASSIWTSGYTDTQYF. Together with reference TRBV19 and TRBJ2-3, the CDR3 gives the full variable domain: DGGITQSPKYLFRKEGQNVTLSCEQNLNHDAMYWYRQDPGQGLRLIYYSQIVNDFQKGDIAEGYSVSREKKESFPLTVTSAQKNPTAFYLCASSIWTSGYTDTQYFGPGTRLTVL.

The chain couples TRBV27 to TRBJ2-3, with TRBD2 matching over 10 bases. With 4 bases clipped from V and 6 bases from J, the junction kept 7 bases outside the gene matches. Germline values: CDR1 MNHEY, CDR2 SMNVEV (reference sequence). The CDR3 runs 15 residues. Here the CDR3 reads CASSSVAGGRDTQYF. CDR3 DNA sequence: TGTGCCAGCAGTTCCGTAGCGGGAGGCAGGGATACGCAGTATTTT.

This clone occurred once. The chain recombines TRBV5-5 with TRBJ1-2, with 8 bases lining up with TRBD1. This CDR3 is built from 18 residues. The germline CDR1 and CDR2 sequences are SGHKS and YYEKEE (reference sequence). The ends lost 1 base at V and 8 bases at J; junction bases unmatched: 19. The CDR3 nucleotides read TGTGCCAGCAGCTTGAGGGTCACAGGACAGGGACATATCACCGGCTACACCTTC. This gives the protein CASSLRVTGQGHITGYTF. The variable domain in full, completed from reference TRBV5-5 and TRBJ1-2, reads DAGVTQSPTHLIKTRGQQVTLRCSPISGHKSVSWYQQVLGQGPQFIFQYYEKEERGRGNFPDRFSARQFPNYSSELNVNALLLGDSALYLCASSLRVTGQGHITGYTFGSGTRLTVV.